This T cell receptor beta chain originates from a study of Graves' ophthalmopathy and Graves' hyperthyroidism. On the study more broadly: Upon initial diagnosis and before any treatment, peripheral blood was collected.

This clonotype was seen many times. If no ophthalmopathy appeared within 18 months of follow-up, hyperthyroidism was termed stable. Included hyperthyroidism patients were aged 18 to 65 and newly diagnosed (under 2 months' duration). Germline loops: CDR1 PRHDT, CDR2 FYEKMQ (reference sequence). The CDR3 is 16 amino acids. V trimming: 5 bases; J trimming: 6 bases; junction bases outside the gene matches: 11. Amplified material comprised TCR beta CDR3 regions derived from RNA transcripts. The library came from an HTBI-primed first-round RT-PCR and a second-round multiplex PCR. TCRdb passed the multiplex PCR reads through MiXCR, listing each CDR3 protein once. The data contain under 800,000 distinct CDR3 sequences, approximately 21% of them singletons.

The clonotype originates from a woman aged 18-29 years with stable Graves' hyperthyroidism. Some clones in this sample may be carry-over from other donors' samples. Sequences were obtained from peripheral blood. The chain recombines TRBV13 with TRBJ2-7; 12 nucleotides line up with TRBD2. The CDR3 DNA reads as TGTGCCAGCAGCGCTCCGACTAGCGGGAGATACCGCGAGCAGTACTTC. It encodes CASSAPTSGRYREQYF.